Given below is one TCR beta chain in context. Its antigen is unknown. Clones were read by immunoSEQ multiplex PCR, and TCRdb kept only the in-frame ones, dropping some. The sample has fewer than 85,000 clones, approximately 95% seen once. This specimen belongs to a study of siplizumab effects on memory and regulatory T cells. Study conclusions and caveats: Roughly 80-97% of proliferating CD4+ or CD8+ clones defied assignment to a naive or memory phenotype. The naive T cell population seemed more diverse than memory cells and seemed a major contributor to the alloresponse. The study found that mappable alloreactive CD4+ clones averaged around 72% Treg-derived with siplizumab and 25% to 30% in controls. Suppressive capability of dividing Tregs from siplizumab cultures went unverified.

Looked up from germline, CDR1 is SNHLY and CDR2 is FYNNEI. The CDR3 sequence is 16 residues long. Between the trimmed V and J ends, which lost 1 base and 2 bases, there was a span of 13 bases. The chain links TRBV2 to TRBJ2-3, with D possibly called TRBD1 or TRBD2 (5 bases each). This clonotype was obtained from a human donor in good health. Sequencing was performed on CD8+ T cells sorted from blood. The CDR3 loop is CASSEVLGPNTDTQYF. CDR3 DNA: TGTGCCAGCAGTGAAGTGCTGGGACCTAACACAGATACGCAGTATTTT.